The T cell receptor (beta chain) under discussion was sequenced for a study of immune characterization of retroperitoneal liposarcoma. This clonotype was picked up a small number of times. The germline gives CDR1 MNHGY, CDR2 SAAAGT. Trimming removed 0 bases at V and 1 base at J, with 9 bases between. CDR3 length: 15 residues. MiXCR was run by TCRdb on the PCR reads, yielding one entry per CDR3 protein. The sample yields roughly 9,300 distinct CDR3 sequences, 30% to 45% seen once. V usage is TRBV6-8 and J usage is TRBJ1-1; D is unclear. Sequenced input: tumor tissue. This sequence was found in a male donor with retroperitoneal liposarcoma. As DNA, the CDR3 is TGTGCCAGCAGTTACTCGAACAAGGGGAACACTGAAGCTTTCTTT. Its protein product is CASSYSNKGNTEAFF.